This T cell receptor (beta chain) emerged from a study of blood T cell repertoires in COVID-19. For the study at large: COVID-19 samples collected from the United States, Italy and Spain covered acute and convalescent phases. The analysed material was cDNA or gDNA that came from T cells, B-cell-depleted T cells, or PBMCs.

The protocol was immunoSEQ multiplex PCR, while the TCRdb copy is restricted to in-frame clones and leaves out a portion. The sample yields over 150,000 clones, around 80% seen once. CDR3 size: 19 residues. V lost 1 base, J lost 4 bases, and 25 bases lay in between. Germline V gives CDR1 SGHAT, CDR2 FQNNGV. The receptor was isolated from a woman in her 40s with COVID-19, enrolled during active disease. The specimen was peripheral blood. V usage is TRBV11-2 and J usage is TRBJ1-2; D possibly corresponds to TRBD1 (5 bases). The CDR3 sequence: CASSLAGGRIGGLGYGYTF. The CDR3 DNA is TGTGCCAGCAGCTTAGCGGGTGGAAGGATTGGGGGGTTGGGCTATGGCTACACCTTC.